These 28 T cell receptor beta chains were all obtained from the same sample, sequenced in a study of CD8+ T cells in alopecia areata. It was cDNA, reverse transcribed from extracted RNA, that served as the sequencing template. This table comes from immunoSEQ multiplex PCR, and its TCRdb copy is limited to in-frame clones, with some not included. The sample records about 150,000 clones, roughly 62% being singletons. Sample: CD4+ T cells sorted from blood, taken at week 0. These receptors all come from a human donor with alopecia areata.

DNA of the CDR3: TGTGCCAGCAGCCAAGACGGACAGGGGGCGGCTGAAGCTTTCTTT. Translation: CASSQDGQGAAEAFF. The V call is TRBV4-2, the J call TRBJ1-1; 11 nucleotides align to TRBD1. V lost 0 bases and J lost 6; bases outside the gene matches: 3. The CDR3 extends over 15 amino acids. Germline V gene sequence: CDR1 LGHNA, CDR2 YNFKEQ.

CDR3 in DNA: TGCGCCAGCAGCCGACAGCCCGAGGACGAGCAGTACTTC. Its protein is CASSRQPEDEQYF. This chain uses TRBV4-3 with TRBJ2-7; possibly TRBD1 for D (5 bases). This CDR3 region has 13 residues. Germline V gene sequence: CDR1 LGHNA, CDR2 YSLEER. Trimming removed 4 bases from V and 5 bases from J, with 12 bases in between.

The V gene is TRBV11-2, the J gene TRBJ2-3; unclear D gene. The CDR3 has 13 amino acids. V was shortened by 11 bases and J by 5 bases, with 17 bases between the two germline ends. Germline loops: CDR1 SGHAT, CDR2 FQNNGV. The CDR3 here is CASLEHNEDTQYF. CDR3 coding DNA: TGTGCCTCCCTCGAACATAATGAAGATACGCAGTATTTT.

The chain carries TRBV5-1 and TRBJ1-2; D not resolved. V lost 1 base to trimming and J lost 4 bases, with 11 bases between them. The CDR3 loop spans 14 amino acids. Germline V gene sequence: CDR1 SGHRS, CDR2 YFSETQ. This CDR3 reads CASSLLEATYGYTF. Written as DNA, the CDR3 is TGCGCCAGCAGCTTGTTGGAGGCCACCTATGGCTACACCTTC.

The chain couples TRBV29-1 to TRBJ1-2; perhaps TRBD1 as D (5 bases). Germline lookup yields CDR1 SQVTM and CDR2 ANQGSEA. The CDR3 consists of 12 residues. Trimming took 0 bases from V and 4 from J, leaving 6 bases between them. CDR3 DNA sequence: TGCAGCGTTGAAGACAGGGCCTATGGCTACACCTTC. This sequence encodes CSVEDRAYGYTF.

The CDR3, as DNA: TGCGCCAGCAGATGGGACCGCTCGAGCTATGGCTACACCTTC. The encoded protein is CASRWDRSSYGYTF. The rearrangement links TRBV5-1 to TRBJ1-2, with D tentatively TRBD1 (5 bases). This CDR3 spans 14 amino acids. V lost 5 bases and J 4 bases, leaving 15 bases between the germline ends. Germline loops: CDR1 SGHRS, CDR2 YFSETQ.

The chain uses TRBV29-1 and TRBJ1-1; D gene ambiguous. Trimming removed 2 bases at V and 0 bases at J, with 7 bases between. The length of the CDR3 is 13 residues. CDR1 is SQVTM, CDR2 ANQGSEA, per germline. The DNA for the CDR3 is TGCAGCGTTGAACAGTTTATGAACACTGAAGCTTTCTTT. Translation gives CSVEQFMNTEAFF.

The V call is TRBV23-1, the J call TRBJ1-2; TRBD1 matches 11 bases. TRBV23-1 is sorted into the ORF group, with uncertain function. Trimming took 0 bases from V and 8 from J; bases not matched to a gene: 11. The CDR3 consists of 17 residues. The CDR3 here is CASSQSRRGQGEGGYTF. The CDR3 nucleotides read TGCGCCAGCAGTCAATCTCGTCGGGGACAGGGGGAAGGAGGCTACACCTTC.

The gene calls are TRBV6-5 and TRBJ2-3; 13 nucleotides agree with TRBD2. In germline, CDR1 is MNHEY, CDR2 SVGAGI. J lost 3 bases, V lost 4 bases, and 1 base had no gene match. The CDR3 sequence is 15 residues long. CDR3 residues: CASSWGLAGTDTQYF. CDR3 sequence (DNA): TGTGCCAGCAGTTGGGGACTAGCGGGGACAGATACGCAGTATTTT.

The J gene is TRBJ1-2, the V gene TRBV18; D possibly corresponds to TRBD1 (5 bases). Germline-derived CDR1 and CDR2 are KGHSH and LQKENI. V lost 6 bases and J 0 bases, leaving 20 bases between the germline ends. The CDR3 is 17 amino acids. CDR3 region: CASSTGAGTVSNYGYTF. The CDR3 coding sequence is TGTGCCAGCTCCACCGGGGCGGGAACCGTGTCTAACTATGGCTACACCTTC.

This chain connects TRBV2 to TRBJ2-6, with a weak D call TRBD1 (6 bases). This CDR3 has 15 residues. Trimming left V 8 bases short and J 1 base short, with 12 bases between. CDR1 SNHLY and CDR2 FYNNEI come from the germline V gene. The CDR3 coding sequence is TGTGCCAGCCTCCAGGGGAGTTCTGGGGCCAACGTCCTGACTTTC. Amino acid sequence: CASLQGSSGANVLTF.

The chain combines TRBV29-1 with TRBJ1-1; weak D call: TRBD1 (6 bases). CDR3 length: 12 amino acids. Germline lookup yields CDR1 SQVTM and CDR2 ANQGSEA. V lost 8 bases, J lost 4 bases, and 14 bases lay in between. The CDR3: CSTEGGGTEAFF. The CDR3 region has the DNA TGCAGCACCGAGGGGGGGGGCACTGAAGCTTTCTTT.

With regard to this clone: At one boundary the junction diverges from the germline segment, which might be a read error. This chain uses TRBV7-7 with TRBJ2-1, with no clear D. CDR1 is SSHAT and CDR2 is FNYEAQ in the germline V gene (reference sequence). The CDR3 consists of 13 residues. The CDR3, as DNA: TGTGCTAGCAGCCAAGGAGTAGACAATGAGCAGTTCTTC. Its protein is CASSQGVDNEQFF.

This rearrangement joins TRBV10-3 to TRBJ2-3, with D perhaps matching TRBD2 (5 bases). CDR1 and CDR2 from the germline V gene are ENHRY and SYGVKD. The length of the CDR3 is 16 residues. The V end lost 0 bases, the J end lost 0 bases, and 10 bases lay between the germline ends. This CDR3 reads CAISESTRVSTDTQYF. The CDR3 DNA reads TGTGCCATCAGTGAGTCGACGCGGGTCAGCACAGATACGCAGTATTTT.

The chain uses TRBV5-4 and TRBJ2-5; 12 nucleotides match TRBD2. CDR1 is SGHNT and CDR2 is YYREEE in the germline V gene (reference sequence). There are 18 residues in the CDR3. The V segment lost 3 bases and the J segment 5 bases; nucleotides outside the gene matches: 14. CDR3 in amino acids: CASSSTGLAGHETETQYF. CDR3 DNA sequence: TGTGCCAGCAGCTCGACGGGACTAGCGGGTCACGAAACGGAGACCCAGTACTTC.

The gene calls are TRBV29-1 and TRBJ1-2; 7 nucleotides line up with TRBD1. The germline CDR1 and CDR2 sequences are SQVTM and ANQGSEA. The CDR3 extends over 13 amino acids. V gave up 4 bases and J gave up 6 bases; unmatched junction bases: 8. CDR3 sequence reads: CSVVGGGVDGYTF. The CDR3 DNA follows: TGCAGCGTTGTAGGGGGCGGTGTTGATGGCTACACCTTC.

The CDR3 spells CASSQLARHEQFF. CDR3 in DNA: TGCGCCAGCAGCCAACTAGCTAGGCATGAGCAGTTCTTC. The rearrangement joins TRBV4-1 to TRBJ2-1; possibly TRBD2 for D (5 bases). The CDR3 length is 13 residues. Germline V lookup: CDR1 MGHRA, CDR2 YSYEKL. The V and J ends lost 2 bases and 8 bases respectively, with 10 bases between them.

The chain joins TRBV29-1 to TRBJ2-3; tentative D call: TRBD2 (6 bases). CDR1 and CDR2 from the germline V gene are SQVTM and ANQGSEA. CDR3 size: 13 residues. Trimming removed 6 bases from V and 2 bases from J, with 12 bases in between. CDR3 nucleotide sequence: TGCAGCGTGGGGAGGCCCCTCACAGATACGCAGTATTTT. Protein product: CSVGRPLTDTQYF.

V is TRBV14 and J is TRBJ2-5, with D uncertain. CDR3 length equals 16 residues. V lost 0 bases and J 1 base, leaving 12 bases between the germline ends. CDR1 and CDR2 (germline): SGHDN, FVKESK. CDR3 amino acids: CASSQDRQSTQETQYF. The CDR3 DNA sequence: TGTGCCAGCAGCCAAGATCGGCAGTCTACCCAAGAGACCCAGTACTTC.

The gene calls are TRBV6-1 and TRBJ2-5; D gene unclear. CDR3 length: 14 residues. The V end was cut by 2 bases, the J end by 0 bases, with 7 bases between. The germline V gene encodes CDR1 MNHNS and CDR2 SASEGT. CDR3 sequence: CASSEHPYQETQYF. DNA for the CDR3: TGTGCCAGCAGTGAACACCCGTACCAAGAGACCCAGTACTTC.

The chain combines TRBV30 with TRBJ2-4, with a weak D call TRBD1 (5 bases). Trimming pared 2 bases from V and 6 bases from J, leaving 11 bases between. There are 13 residues in the CDR3. Per germline, CDR1 GTSNPN and CDR2 SVGIG (reference sequence). The CDR3 reads CAWSTGHLNIQYF. CDR3 DNA: TGTGCCTGGAGTACTGGACACCTAAACATTCAGTACTTC.

This sequence joins TRBV7-9 and TRBJ1-6; no reliable D call. The CDR3 extends over 12 amino acids. With 5 bases removed from V and 11 bases from J, the gap between germline ends came to 10 bases. Germline V gene lookup returns CDR1 SEHNR and CDR2 FQNEAQ (reference sequence). CDR3 in amino acids: CASSRDGAPLHF. CDR3 coding DNA: TGTGCCAGCAGCCGAGACGGGGCACCCCTCCACTTT.

V gene TRBV7-2 combines with J gene TRBJ2-5, with D perhaps given as TRBD1 or TRBD2 (5 bases each). The V gene's germline CDR1 is SGHTA and CDR2 FQGNSA. The CDR3 contains 15 residues. V was cut by 1 base and J by 2 bases, with 11 bases left in between. CDR3 protein: CASSLVGAEQETQYF. The CDR3 DNA follows: TGTGCCAGCAGCTTAGTCGGGGCAGAGCAAGAGACCCAGTACTTC. The full variable domain, rest sourced from reference TRBV7-2 and TRBJ2-5, is GAGVSQSPSNKVTEKGKDVELRCDPISGHTALYWYRQSLGQGLEFLIYFQGNSAPDKSGLPSDRFSAERTGGSVSTLTIQRTQQEDSAVYLCASSLVGAEQETQYFGPGTRLLVL.

This clone occurred once. The chain uses TRBV5-1 and TRBJ2-5, with D perhaps TRBD1 (5 bases). CDR3 length: 15 residues. V was clipped by 1 base and J by 11 bases, with 21 bases between them. Germline V gives CDR1 SGHRS, CDR2 YFSETQ. CDR3 sequence: CASSLTGLKDNEQYF. In DNA, the CDR3 is TGCGCCAGCAGCTTGACAGGTCTCAAGGATAATGAGCAGTACTTC.

The chain joins TRBV7-8 to TRBJ1-1, with D perhaps matching TRBD1 (5 bases). Germline V gives CDR1 SGHVS, CDR2 FQNEAQ. The V end lost 4 bases, the J end lost 11 bases, and 17 bases lay between the germline ends. The CDR3 runs to 13 residues. The DNA for the CDR3 is TGTGCCAGCAGCTCAGGAAGGGGCCGGGAGGCTTTCTTT. This sequence encodes CASSSGRGREAFF. Drawing the rest from reference TRBV7-8 and TRBJ1-1, the complete variable domain is GAGVSQSPRYKVAKRGQDVALRCDPISGHVSLFWYQQALGQGPEFLTYFQNEAQLDKSGLPSDRFFAERPEGSVSTLKIQRTQQEDSAVYLCASSSGRGREAFFGQGTRLTVV.

Comments on this clone: At one end the junction does not follow the germline gene, possibly because of a read error. The identical CDR3 is also encoded by other nucleotide sequences in the sample. The genes are TRBV29-1 and TRBJ1-1; TRBD1 matches at 12 bases. Germline-derived CDR1 and CDR2 are SQVTM and ANQGSEA. The CDR3 length is 15 residues. CDR3 DNA: TGCAGCGTTGCGGGGGACAGGGGGCCGAACACTGAGGCTTTCTTT. Translated, it gives CSVAGDRGPNTEAFF.

Only one count was recorded for this clone. The rearrangement joins TRBV6-5 to TRBJ1-1; tentatively, D is TRBD1 (5 bases). Germline CDR1 MNHEY, CDR2 SVGAGI. With 7 bases removed from V and 0 bases from J, the gap between germline ends came to 9 bases. The CDR3 contains 13 residues. The CDR3 DNA is TGTGCCAGCACCAGACAGATGAACACTGAAGCTTTCTTT. Encoded protein: CASTRQMNTEAFF.

J is TRBJ2-7 and V is TRBV19; TRBD1 or TRBD2 may be the D gene (6 bases each). The CDR3 has 15 amino acids. Trimming took off 2 bases at V and 3 bases at J, with 14 bases between the two ends. Germline lookup yields CDR1 LNHDA and CDR2 SQIVND (reference sequence). The CDR3 nucleotides read TGTGCCAGTAGTATAAGGAGGGGGACAATCTACGAGCAGTACTTC. Residues: CASSIRRGTIYEQYF.